Following are 11 T cell receptor beta chains from one sample sequenced in a study of cytomegalovirus exposure and HLA in healthy donors. Primers included in the PCR were 60 Vbeta and 13 Jbeta primers. Sequencing was performed with immunoSEQ multiplex PCR; in TCRdb, only in-frame clones are kept and a portion is missing. Of approximately 150,000 clones listed, around four fifths were seen once; the top ten hold over 2%. Sequenced material: PBMCs. These receptors originate from a boy between 2 and 10 years old in good health and CMV-seronegative.

V usage is TRBV28 and J usage is TRBJ1-1, with a weak D call TRBD1 (5 bases). Germline V gene data show CDR1 as MDHEN and CDR2 as SYDVKM. V was cut by 6 bases and J by 8 bases, with 7 bases left in between. The CDR3 is 10 residues long. This CDR3 reads CASRAGEAFF. Written as DNA, the CDR3 is TGTGCCAGCAGGGCAGGGGAAGCTTTCTTT. Supplemented by reference TRBV28 and TRBJ1-1, the full variable domain reads DVKVTQSSRYLVKRTGEKVFLECVQDMDHENMFWYRQDPGLGLRLIYFSYDVKMKEKGDIPEGYSVSREKKERFSLILESASTNQTSMYLCASRAGEAFFGQGTRLTVV.

The chain couples TRBV5-1 to TRBJ1-3; the D gene is possibly TRBD1 (5 bases). The CDR3 length is 18 residues. V gave up 0 bases and J gave up 0 bases, with 16 bases separating them. CDR1 and CDR2 from the germline V gene are SGHRS and YFSETQ. The CDR3 nucleotides are TGCGCCAGCAGCTTGGCCATTCAGACAGCAAACTCTGGAAACACCATATATTTT. Protein: CASSLAIQTANSGNTIYF. Filled out from reference TRBV5-1 and TRBJ1-3, the complete variable domain reads KAGVTQTPRYLIKTRGQQVTLSCSPISGHRSVSWYQQTPGQGLQFLFEYFSETQRNKGNFPGRFSGRQFSNSRSEMNVSTLELGDSALYLCASSLAIQTANSGNTIYFGEGSWLTVV.

The chain employs TRBV6-1 and TRBJ2-7; 8 bases fit TRBD2. CDR3 length equals 15 residues. Germline CDR1 reads MNHNS; CDR2 reads SASEGT. V lost 2 bases, J lost 7 bases, and 10 bases stayed unmatched. CDR3 protein: CASSELAGGLGEQYF. CDR3 nucleotides: TGTGCCAGCAGTGAATTGGCGGGGGGCCTCGGGGAGCAGTACTTC.

The V and J genes are TRBV5-1 and TRBJ2-7, with TRBD1 identical over 7 bases. This CDR3 contains 14 residues. CDR1 SGHRS and CDR2 YFSETQ come from the germline V gene. V lost 0 bases to trimming and J lost 2 bases; unmatched junction nucleotides: 2. In DNA form, the CDR3 reads TGCGCCAGCAGCTTGGGACAGGGCCCCTACGAGCAGTACTTC. Translated, it gives CASSLGQGPYEQYF.

The rearrangement uses TRBV9 and TRBJ2-6; possible D gene TRBD1, 5 bases. CDR3 length: 15 amino acids. V shed 4 bases and J shed 1 base, with 9 bases lying between them. Germline V gene sequence: CDR1 SGDLS, CDR2 YYNGEE. CDR3 protein: CASSNRMSGANVLTF. The DNA for the CDR3 is TGTGCCAGCAGCAACAGGATGTCTGGGGCCAACGTCCTGACTTTC.

This clone was seen more than once but under ten times. The V call is TRBV6-5, the J call TRBJ1-1; TRBD1 aligns across 7 bases. V shed 2 bases and J 10 bases; nucleotides not matched to a gene: 4. Germline CDR1 is MNHEY and CDR2 is SVGAGI. This CDR3 has 12 residues. The CDR3 coding sequence is TGTGCCAGCAGTTACAGGGGGCCGGGAGCTTTCTTT. Translated: CASSYRGPGAFF.

The V and J genes are TRBV11-3 and TRBJ2-5, with TRBD1 as a possible D gene (6 bases). The CDR3 consists of 14 residues. Germline values: CDR1 SGHNT, CDR2 YENEEA. Trimming cost V 5 bases and J 3 bases, with 13 bases left between them. The CDR3 DNA follows: TGTGCCAGCAGCAGGGACATACCTGAAGAGACCCAGTACTTC. Protein product: CASSRDIPEETQYF.

The chain joins TRBV4-1 to TRBJ2-1; no firm D call. Germline V gene data show CDR1 as MGHRA and CDR2 as YSYEKL. The V and J ends lost 3 bases and 7 bases respectively, with 19 bases between them. The CDR3 contains 16 residues. The CDR3 coding sequence is TGCGCCAGCAGCCAGGGCTCTATTCCCCAGAATAATGAGCAGTTCTTC. Its protein product is CASSQGSIPQNNEQFF.

The V and J genes are TRBV4-3 and TRBJ2-3; 9 nucleotides line up with TRBD2. The CDR3 is 18 amino acids. The ends lost 0 bases at V and 4 bases at J; junction bases unmatched: 11. Germline assignment: CDR1 LGHNA and CDR2 YSLEER. The CDR3 region is CASSQDRASGNLPDTQYF. The CDR3 DNA reads as TGCGCCAGCAGCCAAGATCGGGCTAGCGGGAACCTTCCAGATACGCAGTATTTT.

V is TRBV23-1 and J is TRBJ2-1; 7 bases fit TRBD2. TRBV23-1 belongs to the ORF category, with a function that is uncertain. CDR3 length: 14 amino acids. V shed 4 bases, J shed 8 bases, and the junction held 8 bases outside the gene matches. CDR3 sequence reads: CASSPVGGLDEQFF. CDR3 nucleotides: TGCGCCAGCAGTCCCGTCGGGGGGTTAGATGAGCAGTTCTTC.

The CDR3 here is CASSLRAGRQETQYF. The DNA of the CDR3 is TGTGCCAGCAGCTTACGTGCGGGAAGACAAGAGACCCAGTACTTC. V and J are TRBV11-3 and TRBJ2-5; a weak D match, TRBD2 (6 bases). V lost 2 bases to trimming and J lost 2 bases, with 12 bases between them. The CDR3 runs 15 residues. Germline CDR1 is SGHNT and CDR2 is YENEEA.